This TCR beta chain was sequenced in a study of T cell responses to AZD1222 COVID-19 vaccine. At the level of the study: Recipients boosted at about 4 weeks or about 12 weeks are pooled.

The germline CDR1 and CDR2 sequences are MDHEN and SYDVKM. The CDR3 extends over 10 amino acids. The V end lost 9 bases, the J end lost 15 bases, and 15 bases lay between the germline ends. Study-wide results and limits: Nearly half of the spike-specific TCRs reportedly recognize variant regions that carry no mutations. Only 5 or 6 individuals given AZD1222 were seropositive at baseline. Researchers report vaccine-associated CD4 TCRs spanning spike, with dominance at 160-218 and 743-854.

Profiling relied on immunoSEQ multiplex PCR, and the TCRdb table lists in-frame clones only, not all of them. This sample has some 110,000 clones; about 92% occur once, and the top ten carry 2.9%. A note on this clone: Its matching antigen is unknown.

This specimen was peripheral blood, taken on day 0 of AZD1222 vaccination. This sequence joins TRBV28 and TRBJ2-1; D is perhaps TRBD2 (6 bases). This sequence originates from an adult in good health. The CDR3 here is CASGTFILFF. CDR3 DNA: TGTGCCAGTGGGACTTTTATTCTGTTCTTC.